These 19 T cell receptor beta chains came from one sample sequenced in a study of T cells after yellow fever vaccination. TCRdb called the 5' RACE reads again in MiXCR, with one record for every CDR3 protein. The sample contains 600,000 to 750,000 distinct CDR3 sequences, 10% to 15% of which appear only once. The sample here was PBMCs, taken on the day of the yellow fever booster vaccination. Receptor source: a man aged 30 to 39 who received the YFV17D yellow fever vaccine.

The chain couples TRBV12-3 or TRBV12-4 to TRBJ2-2, with D possibly being TRBD2 (6 bases). V gave up 2 bases and J gave up 0 bases, with 10 bases separating them. This CDR3 contains 16 residues. CDR3 sequence reads: CASSLTRDPNTGELFF. In DNA, the CDR3 is TGTGCCAGCAGTTTAACGCGGGATCCGAACACCGGGGAGCTGTTTTTT.

The chain couples TRBV20-1 to TRBJ2-7, with 8 bases fitting TRBD2. Germline V gene data show CDR1 as DFQATT and CDR2 as SNEGSKA (reference sequence). This CDR3 has 12 residues. The V segment lost 6 bases and the J segment 7 bases; nucleotides outside the gene matches: 8. The CDR3: CSAPGLAWEQYF. DNA of the CDR3: TGCAGTGCCCCTGGACTAGCATGGGAGCAGTACTTC.

On this clonotype itself: One end of the junction fails to match germline, which may point to a read error. The chain is built from TRBV11-2 and TRBJ2-7; TRBD2 matches at 11 bases. This CDR3 is built from 18 residues. CDR1 SGHAT and CDR2 FQNNGV come from the germline V gene. As DNA, the CDR3 is TGTGCCAGCTGCTTACTTGCCCCATCAGGGACTAGCGGCTACGAGCAGTACTTC. Encoded protein: CASCLLAPSGTSGYEQYF.

At least ten counts were recorded for this clonotype. This chain joins TRBV12-3 or TRBV12-4 and TRBJ2-7; no clear D. This CDR3 has 14 residues. V was clipped by 3 bases and J by 3 bases, with 12 bases between them. The CDR3: CASSFSVGVYEQYF. DNA of the CDR3: TGTGCCAGCAGTTTCTCGGTCGGAGTCTACGAGCAGTACTTC.

The CDR3 sequence: CSARDFLAGETQYF. The CDR3 nucleotides are TGCAGTGCTAGAGATTTCTTAGCGGGAGAGACCCAGTACTTC. V gene TRBV20-1 combines with J gene TRBJ2-5; 7 bases are shared with TRBD2. This CDR3 is built from 14 residues. CDR1 is DFQATT, CDR2 SNEGSKA, per germline (reference sequence). Trimming at V came to 0 bases and at J to 4 bases, leaving 5 bases not matched to a gene.

This clonotype was recorded a few times. The chain employs TRBV24-1 and TRBJ2-5, with D perhaps assigned TRBD1 or TRBD2 (5 bases each). Germline assignment: CDR1 KGHDR and CDR2 SFDVKD. This CDR3 is built from 17 residues. With 5 bases removed from V and 2 bases from J, the gap between germline ends came to 20 bases. The CDR3 sequence is CATSGSQTPGRQETQYF. As DNA, the CDR3 is TGTGCCACCAGTGGGTCCCAGACCCCGGGACGTCAAGAGACCCAGTACTTC.

This clonotype was picked up a small number of times. The genes are TRBV4-3 and TRBJ1-6; 7 bases map to TRBD1. CDR1 LGHNA and CDR2 YSLEER come from the germline V gene. With 2 bases clipped from V and 9 bases from J, the junction kept 4 bases outside the gene matches. The CDR3 totals 14 residues. The CDR3 region is CASSQTGESSPLHF. The CDR3 DNA reads TGCGCCAGCAGCCAAACAGGGGAGAGTTCACCCCTCCACTTT.

The chain uses TRBV7-3 and TRBJ2-1; D possibly corresponds to TRBD1 (5 bases). Trimming took 4 bases from V and 6 from J, leaving 16 bases between them. CDR1 SGHTA and CDR2 FQGTGA come from the germline V gene. The CDR3 contains 15 residues. The CDR3 sequence: CASSYGHLPLNEQFF. The CDR3 coding sequence is TGTGCCAGCAGCTATGGACATCTTCCCCTCAATGAGCAGTTCTTC.

The gene calls are TRBV5-1 and TRBJ2-7; D remains unclear. The CDR3 sequence is 17 residues long. Germline CDR1 reads SGHRS; CDR2 reads YFSETQ. V shed 0 bases and J shed 2 bases, with 18 bases lying between them. The chain's CDR3 is CASSLDPGSRSTYEQYF. In nucleotides, the CDR3 is TGCGCCAGCAGCTTGGATCCCGGGTCCAGGTCTACCTACGAGCAGTACTTC.

This clonotype showed up just a few times. The chain has TRBV18 and TRBJ2-2; TRBD2 matches 11 bases. The CDR3 has 15 amino acids. J was trimmed by 3 bases and V by 8 bases; bases with no gene match: 5. The germline gives CDR1 KGHSH, CDR2 LQKENI. The CDR3 sequence is CASRPTSGDTGELFF. The CDR3 region has the DNA TGTGCCAGCAGACCGACTAGCGGGGACACCGGGGAGCTGTTTTTT.

The rearrangement joins TRBV7-2 to TRBJ2-7, with D possibly being TRBD2 (5 bases). Trimming stripped 5 bases from V and 6 bases from J, with 14 bases between. CDR3 length: 13 amino acids. Germline V lookup: CDR1 SGHTA, CDR2 FQGNSA. The CDR3 DNA reads TGTGCCAGCAGCGCCGGACTGTTACGCGAGCAGTACTTC. Its protein product is CASSAGLLREQYF.

This clonotype showed up just a few times. The rearrangement links TRBV7-9 to TRBJ2-1, with D perhaps assigned TRBD1 or TRBD2 (5 bases each). The V gene lost 5 bases and the J gene lost 12 bases, with 11 bases spanning the gap. Per the germline V gene, CDR1 is SEHNR and CDR2 is FQNEAQ (reference sequence). The CDR3 consists of 11 residues. The CDR3 DNA is TGTGCCAGCAGCGGGGACCCAGTGCAGTTCTTC. The encoded protein is CASSGDPVQFF.

V usage is TRBV5-6 and J usage is TRBJ1-5, with D maybe TRBD1 (5 bases). This CDR3 is built from 16 residues. Trimming cost V 1 base and J 4 bases, with 15 bases left between them. Germline CDR1 reads SGHDT; CDR2 reads YYEEEE. CDR3 nucleotides: TGTGCCAGCAGCTTGAAGGGAACAGGAAGAAATCAGCCCCAGCATTTT. Its translation is CASSLKGTGRNQPQHF.

The CDR3 bases are TGTGCCAGCAGCGCCCGACGGTCGGGACTAGCGGGAGATAGATCCTACAATGAGCAGTTCTTC. As protein: CASSARRSGLAGDRSYNEQFF. The V and J genes are TRBV9 and TRBJ2-1; 14 bases agree with TRBD2. Germline CDR1 reads SGDLS; CDR2 reads YYNGEE. After removal of 3 bases from V and 1 base from J, the junction contained 15 bases not matched to a gene. The CDR3 sequence is 21 residues long.

This clonotype has a handful of counts. The genes are TRBV7-2 and TRBJ2-5; 10 bases are shared with TRBD2. Germline V CDR1 and CDR2: SGHTA, FQGNSA. The CDR3 extends over 16 amino acids. The trim removed 5 bases at V and 5 bases at J, leaving 11 bases unmatched. CDR3 in amino acids: CASSPPLAGGGETQYF. In DNA, the CDR3 is TGTGCCAGCAGCCCCCCCTTAGCGGGAGGAGGGGAGACCCAGTACTTC.

This clonotype was picked up a small number of times. The chain uses TRBV7-2 and TRBJ2-7, with D maybe TRBD2 (6 bases). From germline, CDR1 is SGHTA and CDR2 FQGNSA. The V end lost 5 bases, the J end lost 3 bases, and 17 bases lay between the germline ends. This CDR3 contains 15 residues. CDR3 DNA: TGTGCCAGCAGCGCCGGGACTCTACAATACTACGAGCAGTACTTC. It is translated as CASSAGTLQYYEQYF.

This clonotype was observed a few times. V usage is TRBV9 and J usage is TRBJ2-2; D is perhaps TRBD2 (6 bases). Germline V gene sequence: CDR1 SGDLS, CDR2 YYNGEE. Between the trimmed V and J ends, which lost 4 bases and 4 bases, there was a span of 14 bases. The CDR3 length is 15 residues. The DNA for the CDR3 is TGTGCCAGCAGCCCAATGATGGGGGGCACCGGGGAGCTGTTTTTT. This translates into CASSPMMGGTGELFF.

V gene TRBV5-4 combines with J gene TRBJ2-3; no clear D gene. CDR3 length: 12 amino acids. Germline V CDR1 and CDR2: SGHNT, YYREEE (reference sequence). Trimming cost V 3 bases and J 4 bases, with 6 bases left between them. Here the CDR3 DNA reads TGTGCCAGCAGCTGGGCTCCAGATACGCAGTATTTT. As protein: CASSWAPDTQYF.

This clonotype was counted only a few times. The J gene is TRBJ2-7, the V gene TRBV7-9; TRBD2 aligns across 8 bases. The germline gives CDR1 SEHNR, CDR2 FQNEAQ (reference sequence). J gave up 6 bases and V 7 bases, and 11 bases lay outside the gene matches. This CDR3 is 14 amino acids long. The CDR3 is CASTHSGGVGEQYF. The DNA for the CDR3 is TGTGCCAGCACCCACTCGGGAGGGGTTGGCGAGCAGTACTTC.